These 15 T cell receptor beta chains originate from one sample sequenced in a study of Ad26.COV2.S vaccination and SARS-CoV-2 variants. Measured with immunoSEQ multiplex PCR; TCRdb has only the in-frame clones, and not every one. The sample carries some 520,000 clones, roughly 89% recorded once. The treatment was: roughly 18 received Ad26.COV2.S at low or high dose, single or two shots; 5 received placebo; per-sample allocation not given. Specimens were obtained on day 63 following the first vaccine or placebo injection. The sample in question was peripheral blood, obtained in a trial of Ad26.COV2.S vaccine versus placebo. The receptors stem from a person between 18 and 59 years old who received the Ad26.COV2.S COVID-19 vaccine or a placebo.

The chain recombines TRBV6-6 with TRBJ2-7, with D perhaps matching TRBD1 or TRBD2 (5 bases each). V was clipped by 2 bases and J by 3 bases, with 8 bases between them. The CDR3 has 13 amino acids. CDR1 and CDR2 (germline): MNHNY, SVGAGI (reference sequence). The CDR3 region is CASSYVRGYEQYF. CDR3 nucleotides: TGTGCCAGCAGTTACGTGAGGGGCTACGAGCAGTACTTC.

This chain joins TRBV5-4 and TRBJ1-6; TRBD1 agrees at 7 bases. The CDR3 totals 16 residues. The V gene's germline CDR1 is SGHNT and CDR2 YYREEE (reference sequence). The ends lost 4 bases at V and 9 bases at J; junction bases unmatched: 13. CDR3 DNA: TGTGCCAGCAGCCTGGGGAGACAGGGCAGAAGTTCACCCCTCCACTTT. Protein: CASSLGRQGRSSPLHF.

V and J are TRBV28 and TRBJ2-7, with D tentatively TRBD1 (5 bases). V was cut by 5 bases and J by 5 bases, with 19 bases left in between. The CDR3 totals 15 residues. Germline V gives CDR1 MDHEN, CDR2 SYDVKM. DNA of the CDR3: TGTGCCAGCAGTCCTGCCAGGGCATTTCCTGACGAGCAGTACTTC. It codes for CASSPARAFPDEQYF. Full variable domain (outside the CDR3, taken from reference TRBV28 and TRBJ2-7): DVKVTQSSRYLVKRTGEKVFLECVQDMDHENMFWYRQDPGLGLRLIYFSYDVKMKEKGDIPEGYSVSREKKERFSLILESASTNQTSMYLCASSPARAFPDEQYFGPGTRLTVT.

This clone has just a few counts. The chain couples TRBV18 to TRBJ1-3; D unresolved. Deletions cut 5 bases from V and 1 base from J, with 15 bases between. Germline values: CDR1 KGHSH, CDR2 LQKENI. The CDR3 is made up of 16 amino acids. CDR3 protein: CASSSEGYGSGNTIYF. Written as DNA, the CDR3 is TGTGCCAGCTCATCCGAGGGTTATGGATCTGGAAACACCATATATTTT.

The chain uses TRBV7-9 and TRBJ2-2; TRBD2 might be the D (6 bases). Trimming pared 5 bases from V and 4 bases from J, leaving 11 bases between. Germline lookup yields CDR1 SEHNR and CDR2 FQNEAQ (reference sequence). This CDR3 contains 14 residues. CDR3 protein: CASSRGGFTGELFF. In DNA, the CDR3 is TGTGCCAGCAGCCGGGGAGGTTTCACCGGGGAGCTGTTTTTT.

The V call is TRBV6-1, the J call TRBJ1-5, with D perhaps matching TRBD1 (5 bases). Trimming left V 3 bases short and J 4 bases short, with 10 bases between. The CDR3 is 14 amino acids. The germline V gene encodes CDR1 MNHNS and CDR2 SASEGT. DNA for the CDR3: TGTGCCAGCAGTGATCGGTGGGGGAATCAGCCCCAGCATTTT. Translating it yields CASSDRWGNQPQHF.

The rearrangement links TRBV6-5 to TRBJ1-6; D is undetermined. The V end was cut by 4 bases, the J end by 4 bases, with 5 bases between. CDR3 size: 13 residues. Germline CDR1 reads MNHEY; CDR2 reads SVGAGI. CDR3 nucleotide sequence: TGTGCCAGCAGTTCAAGATATAATTCACCCCTCCACTTT. Its translation: CASSSRYNSPLHF.

V gene TRBV28 combines with J gene TRBJ1-2; no reliable D call. The V and J ends lost 6 bases and 5 bases respectively, with 16 bases between them. The CDR3 sequence is 14 residues long. CDR1 and CDR2 (germline): MDHEN, SYDVKM. CDR3 amino acids: CASSRAVSQYGYTF. The CDR3 DNA reads as TGTGCCAGCAGCCGAGCGGTCAGCCAGTATGGCTACACCTTC.

The chain uses TRBV30 and TRBJ2-1; D is perhaps TRBD2 (6 bases). Trimming stripped 2 bases from V and 7 bases from J, with 12 bases between. Germline values: CDR1 GTSNPN, CDR2 SVGIG (reference sequence). The CDR3 runs to 13 residues. The CDR3 DNA sequence: TGTGCCTGGAGTCCTCTCCGGGGGAATGAGCAGTTCTTC. Protein sequence: CAWSPLRGNEQFF.

The genes are TRBV29-1 and TRBJ2-6, with 8 bases lining up with TRBD1. Germline V CDR1 and CDR2: SQVTM, ANQGSEA. The J segment lost 1 base and the V segment lost 3 bases, leaving 2 bases of the junction unmatched. The CDR3 spans 15 residues. The CDR3 bases are TGCAGCGTTGAGAACAGGGGGTCTGGGGCCAACGTCCTGACTTTC. This sequence encodes CSVENRGSGANVLTF.

The chain employs TRBV7-9 and TRBJ2-7; D is ambiguous. V shed 5 bases and J shed 2 bases, with 10 bases lying between them. This CDR3 has 13 amino acids. Per germline, CDR1 SEHNR and CDR2 FQNEAQ (reference sequence). This CDR3 reads CASSQDGPYEQYF. Here the CDR3 DNA reads TGTGCCAGCAGCCAGGACGGTCCCTACGAGCAGTACTTC.

V is TRBV19 and J is TRBJ2-2; the match to TRBD2 covers 8 bases. Trimming took 10 bases from V and 2 from J; bases not matched to a gene: 3. This CDR3 region has 13 residues. Germline lookup yields CDR1 LNHDA and CDR2 SQIVND (reference sequence). DNA for the CDR3: TGTGCCACTAGCGGGCCCAACACCGGGGAGCTGTTTTTT. Protein: CATSGPNTGELFF.

The gene calls are TRBV5-5 and TRBJ2-7, with 7 nucleotides matching TRBD1. V trimming: 5 bases; J trimming: 0 bases; junction bases outside the gene matches: 2. Germline assignment: CDR1 SGHKS and CDR2 YYEKEE (reference sequence). The CDR3 runs to 13 residues. The CDR3 DNA sequence: TGTGCCAGCAGAGGGACAGACTCCTACGAGCAGTACTTC. Translating gives CASRGTDSYEQYF. Together with reference TRBV5-5 and TRBJ2-7, the CDR3 gives the full variable domain: DAGVTQSPTHLIKTRGQQVTLRCSPISGHKSVSWYQQVLGQGPQFIFQYYEKEERGRGNFPDRFSARQFPNYSSELNVNALLLGDSALYLCASRGTDSYEQYFGPGTRLTVT.

This clone was seen more than once but under ten times. The genes are TRBV27 and TRBJ2-1; 8 nucleotides align to TRBD2. Germline assignment: CDR1 MNHEY and CDR2 SMNVEV (reference sequence). The CDR3 has 19 amino acids. V dropped 6 bases and J dropped 1; count of bases not matched to a gene: 17. Here the CDR3 DNA reads TGTGCCAGCAGCCGTTGGGGGACTAGGGGACTGGGGTCCTACAATGAGCAGTTCTTC. Its translation: CASSRWGTRGLGSYNEQFF.

This clone appeared a few times. The chain joins TRBV28 to TRBJ1-6; D not certain. Germline CDR1 and CDR2: MDHEN and SYDVKM. Trimming removed 7 bases at V and 1 base at J, with 8 bases between. The CDR3 contains 14 residues. The CDR3 DNA reads TGTGCCAGCACCGGGGTGTCCTATAATTCACCCCTCCACTTT. Translating it yields CASTGVSYNSPLHF.